Below are 18 T cell receptor beta chains sequenced from a single sample in a study of blood T cells in healthy people across ages. The use of a sample-barcoded 5' primer and a J-beta primer mix characterized a second PCR of about 6 to 11 cycles. TCRdb used MiXCR to reprocess the 5' RACE reads, holding one entry per CDR3 protein. The repertoire holds 250,000 to 300,000 distinct CDR3 sequences, with around 29% as singletons. Sequenced sample: blood. The receptors here all came from a woman aged 70-85 years in good health.

As regards this clonotype: The germline gene is not matched at one end of the junction; a read error may be the cause. The chain has TRBV18 and TRBJ1-4, with TRBD1 matching 9 bases. Germline V gives CDR1 KGHSH, CDR2 LQKENI. The CDR3 totals 15 residues. The CDR3 loop reads CANSPQGATNEKLFF. CDR3 nucleotides: TGTGCCAACTCACCACAGGGGGCGACTAATGAAAAACTGTTTTTT.

The rearrangement uses TRBV7-9 and TRBJ2-1; D may match TRBD1 or TRBD2 (6 bases each). V lost 4 bases and J lost 8, with 24 bases in between. CDR1 is SEHNR and CDR2 is FQNEAQ in the germline V gene (reference sequence). This CDR3 spans 17 amino acids. CDR3 bases: TGTGCCAGCAGCTCTCCCGGGACGGCGGGACAAACGTATGAGCAGTTCTTC. Its translation: CASSSPGTAGQTYEQFF.

The V and J genes are TRBV25-1 and TRBJ1-6; 8 nucleotides agree with TRBD1. With V trimmed by 7 bases and J by 6 bases, 5 bases remained unmatched. The CDR3 has 14 amino acids. CDR1 and CDR2 from the germline V gene are MGHDK and SYGVNS. The CDR3, as DNA: TGTGCCAGCACTGGACAGGGAACTAATTCACCCCTCCACTTT. This gives the protein CASTGQGTNSPLHF.

The chain links TRBV7-9 to TRBJ2-3, with D maybe TRBD2 (6 bases). Trimming cost V 3 bases and J 2 bases, with 15 bases left between them. CDR1 is SEHNR, CDR2 FQNEAQ, per germline (reference sequence). This CDR3 spans 16 amino acids. In nucleotides, the CDR3 is TGTGCCAGCAGCTTTTATTTTGGAGGGTCCACAGATACGCAGTATTTT. Its protein product is CASSFYFGGSTDTQYF.

This clonotype occurred a few times. This chain links TRBV28 with TRBJ1-1, with a possible D match to TRBD1 (6 bases). There are 14 residues in the CDR3. The V end lost 3 bases, the J end lost 2 bases, and 10 bases lay between the germline ends. The germline V gene encodes CDR1 MDHEN and CDR2 SYDVKM. The CDR3 DNA reads TGTGCCAGCAGTTTGCAGGGGTCTAACACTGAAGCTTTCTTT. Translation: CASSLQGSNTEAFF.

This clonotype was found a few times. The chain couples TRBV7-2 to TRBJ2-1, with 9 bases fitting TRBD2. The J segment lost 5 bases and the V segment lost 3 bases, leaving 2 bases of the junction unmatched. The CDR3 is made up of 14 amino acids. From germline, CDR1 is SGHTA and CDR2 FQGNSA. CDR3 DNA sequence: TGTGCCAGCAGCTTGACTAGCGGCCACAATGAGCAGTTCTTC. Its protein product is CASSLTSGHNEQFF.

This rearrangement joins TRBV7-9 to TRBJ2-7; TRBD1 matches 8 bases. The length of the CDR3 is 13 residues. The ends lost 8 bases at V and 5 bases at J; junction bases unmatched: 8. The germline V gene has CDR1 SEHNR and CDR2 FQNEAQ (reference sequence). Here the CDR3 DNA reads TGTGCCAGCCTACGGACAGGGCAGGACGAGCAGTACTTC. Translating gives CASLRTGQDEQYF.

Ten or more counts support this clonotype. The V and J genes are TRBV7-9 and TRBJ2-3, with 7 bases identical to TRBD2. V trimming: 2 bases; J trimming: 4 bases; junction bases outside the gene matches: 9. The CDR3 sequence is 16 residues long. CDR1 is SEHNR, CDR2 FQNEAQ, per germline (reference sequence). CDR3 residues: CASSLFGGGPPDTQYF. The CDR3 region has the DNA TGTGCCAGCAGCTTATTCGGGGGAGGGCCCCCAGATACGCAGTATTTT.

This clonotype was detected many times. The chain uses TRBV7-2 and TRBJ1-1, with 10 bases that match TRBD1. The CDR3 length is 14 residues. V was pared by 7 bases and J by 5 bases, with 7 bases of the junction left unmatched. Per the germline V gene, CDR1 is SGHTA and CDR2 is FQGNSA. The CDR3: CASTTGQGSTEAFF. CDR3 coding DNA: TGTGCCAGCACGACGGGACAGGGGAGTACTGAAGCTTTCTTT. Combining the CDR3 with reference TRBV7-2 and TRBJ1-1 gives the whole variable domain GAGVSQSPSNKVTEKGKDVELRCDPISGHTALYWYRQSLGQGLEFLIYFQGNSAPDKSGLPSDRFSAERTGGSVSTLTIQRTQQEDSAVYLCASTTGQGSTEAFFGQGTRLTVV.

The chain is built from TRBV20-1 and TRBJ2-5, with 10 bases matching TRBD1. The CDR3 covers 14 residues. The germline gives CDR1 DFQATT, CDR2 SNEGSKA (reference sequence). The trim removed 3 bases at V and 4 bases at J, leaving 5 bases unmatched. CDR3 protein: CSARPGQGTETQYF. The CDR3 DNA follows: TGCAGTGCTAGGCCGGGACAGGGGACAGAGACCCAGTACTTC.

The chain combines TRBV12-3 or TRBV12-4 with TRBJ1-3; D gene unclear. The CDR3 length is 16 residues. Trimming removed 3 bases from V and 2 bases from J, with 14 bases in between. The CDR3 reads CASSFTGSGAGNTIYF. CDR3 nucleotide sequence: TGTGCCAGCAGTTTTACCGGGTCGGGTGCTGGAAACACCATATATTTT.

This chain links TRBV5-1 with TRBJ1-4; D gene uncertain. This CDR3 has 15 amino acids. Per the germline V gene, CDR1 is SGHRS and CDR2 is YFSETQ. V was shortened by 5 bases and J by 7 bases, with 18 bases between the two germline ends. CDR3 region: CASSSMNRGREKLFF. CDR3 sequence (DNA): TGCGCCAGCAGTTCAATGAACAGAGGACGTGAAAAACTGTTTTTT.

In its sample, this clonotype was seen many times. The chain uses TRBV4-2 and TRBJ1-1; D not resolved. From germline, CDR1 is LGHNA and CDR2 YNFKEQ. The length of the CDR3 is 15 residues. Trimming removed 4 bases at V and 4 bases at J, with 16 bases between. This CDR3 is CASSPNLNSATEAFF. The CDR3 DNA reads TGTGCCAGCAGCCCGAACTTAAATTCTGCCACTGAAGCTTTCTTT.

This clonotype turned up a few times. The chain joins TRBV11-2 to TRBJ1-4, with D perhaps matching TRBD1 (6 bases). With 5 bases removed from V and 3 bases from J, the gap between germline ends came to 10 bases. Germline V gene lookup returns CDR1 SGHAT and CDR2 FQNNGV. This CDR3 has 14 amino acids. CDR3 nucleotides: TGTGCCAGCAGCACAAGGACAGCTAATGAAAAACTGTTTTTT. Encoded protein: CASSTRTANEKLFF.

This clonotype was detected a few times. A much larger clone differs by one base, so this may be a read error. The chain joins TRBV24-1 to TRBJ2-5; D remains ambiguous. Looked up from germline, CDR1 is KGHDR and CDR2 is SFDVKD. The CDR3 consists of 15 residues. CDR3 DNA: TGTGCCACCAGTGACCCATCCACAGTTCCCTACGAGCAGTGCTTC. It specifies CATSDPSTVPYEQCF.

The chain uses TRBV14 and TRBJ2-7; 8 nucleotides align to TRBD2. Germline trimming cut 0 bases from V and 4 bases from J; bases unmatched to any gene: 5. The CDR3 length is 15 residues. Germline values: CDR1 SGHDN, CDR2 FVKESK. As DNA, the CDR3 is TGTGCCAGCAGCCAAGATCCGGGACTAGTGTACGAGCAGTACTTC. This codes for CASSQDPGLVYEQYF.

The rearrangement links TRBV5-1 to TRBJ2-5, with 8 bases matching TRBD2. The DNA end favors TRBJ2-7, so the J call may be wrong. Germline V gene lookup returns CDR1 SGHRS and CDR2 YFSETQ. CDR3 size: 16 residues. The CDR3 is CASSLDLAGGDYEQYF. CDR3 nucleotide sequence: TGCGCCAGCAGCTTGGATCTAGCGGGTGGGGATTACGAGCAGTACTTC.

This clonotype was counted a few times. This CDR3 is CASRDRGLQGEQFF. CDR3 in DNA: TGTGCCAGCAGGGACAGGGGACTACAGGGTGAGCAGTTCTTC. The chain couples TRBV6-1 to TRBJ2-5; 9 bases match TRBD1. The J call is uncertain, as TRBJ2-1 better fits the DNA end. Germline V CDR1 and CDR2: MNHNS, SASEGT. This CDR3 is built from 14 residues.